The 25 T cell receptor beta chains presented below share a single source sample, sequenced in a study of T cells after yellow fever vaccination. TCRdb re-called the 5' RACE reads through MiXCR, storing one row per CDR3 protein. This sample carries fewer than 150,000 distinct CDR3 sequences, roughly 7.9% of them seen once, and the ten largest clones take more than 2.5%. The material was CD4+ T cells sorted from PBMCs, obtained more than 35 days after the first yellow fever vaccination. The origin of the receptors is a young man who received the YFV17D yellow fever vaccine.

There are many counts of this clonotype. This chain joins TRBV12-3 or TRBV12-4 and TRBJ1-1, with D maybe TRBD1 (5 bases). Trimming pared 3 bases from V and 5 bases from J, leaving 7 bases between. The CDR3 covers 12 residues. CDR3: CASSFWGTEAFF. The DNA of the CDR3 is TGTGCCAGCAGTTTTTGGGGGACTGAAGCTTTCTTT.

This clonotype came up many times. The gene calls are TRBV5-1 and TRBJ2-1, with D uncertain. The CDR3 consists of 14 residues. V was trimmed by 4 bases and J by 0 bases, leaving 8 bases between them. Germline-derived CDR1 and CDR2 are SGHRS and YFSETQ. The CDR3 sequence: CASSPGYSYNEQFF. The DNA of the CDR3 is TGCGCCAGCAGCCCCGGTTACTCCTACAATGAGCAGTTCTTC. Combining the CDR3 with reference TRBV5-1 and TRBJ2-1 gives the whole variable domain KAGVTQTPRYLIKTRGQQVTLSCSPISGHRSVSWYQQTPGQGLQFLFEYFSETQRNKGNFPGRFSGRQFSNSRSEMNVSTLELGDSALYLCASSPGYSYNEQFFGPGTRLTVL.

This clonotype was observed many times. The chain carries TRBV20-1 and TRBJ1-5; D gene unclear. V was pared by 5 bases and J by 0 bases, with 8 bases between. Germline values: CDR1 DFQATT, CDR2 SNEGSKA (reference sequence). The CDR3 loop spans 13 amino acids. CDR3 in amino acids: CSAYGNSNQPQHF. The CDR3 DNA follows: TGCAGTGCTTACGGGAATAGCAATCAGCCCCAGCATTTT.

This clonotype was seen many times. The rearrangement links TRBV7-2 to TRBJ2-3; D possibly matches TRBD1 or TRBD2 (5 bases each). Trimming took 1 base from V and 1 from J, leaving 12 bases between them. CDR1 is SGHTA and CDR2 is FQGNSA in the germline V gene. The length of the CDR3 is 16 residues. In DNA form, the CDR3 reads TGTGCCAGCAGCTTAGGCCGGGGCCGGGGCACAGATACGCAGTATTTT. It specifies CASSLGRGRGTDTQYF.

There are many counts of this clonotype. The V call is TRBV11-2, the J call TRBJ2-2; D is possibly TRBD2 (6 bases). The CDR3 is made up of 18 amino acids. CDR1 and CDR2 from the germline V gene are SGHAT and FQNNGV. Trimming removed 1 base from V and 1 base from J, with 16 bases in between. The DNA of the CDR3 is TGTGCCAGCAGCTTAGTGGGGGTCGGAGGGTGGAACACCGGGGAGCTGTTTTTT. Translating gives CASSLVGVGGWNTGELFF.

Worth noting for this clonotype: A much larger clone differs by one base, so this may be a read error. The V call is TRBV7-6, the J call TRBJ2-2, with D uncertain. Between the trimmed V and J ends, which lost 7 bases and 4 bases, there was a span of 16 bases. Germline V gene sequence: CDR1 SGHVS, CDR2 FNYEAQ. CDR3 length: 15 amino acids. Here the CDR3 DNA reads TGTGCCAGCACCACGTTACAGCAGATCACCGGGGAGCTGTTTTTT. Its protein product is CASTTLQQITGELFF.

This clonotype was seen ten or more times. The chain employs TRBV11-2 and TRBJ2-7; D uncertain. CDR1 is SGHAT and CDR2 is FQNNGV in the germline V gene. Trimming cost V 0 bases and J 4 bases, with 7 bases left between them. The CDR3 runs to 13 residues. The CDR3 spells CASSLDLTYEQYF. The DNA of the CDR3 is TGTGCCAGCAGCTTAGACTTAACTTACGAGCAGTACTTC.

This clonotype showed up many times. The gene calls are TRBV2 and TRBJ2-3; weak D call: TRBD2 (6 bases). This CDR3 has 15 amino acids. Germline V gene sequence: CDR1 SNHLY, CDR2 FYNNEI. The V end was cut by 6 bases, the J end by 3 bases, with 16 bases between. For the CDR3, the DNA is TGTGCCAGCAGCGTCAGGGAGGTCGGGACAGATACGCAGTATTTT. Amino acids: CASSVREVGTDTQYF. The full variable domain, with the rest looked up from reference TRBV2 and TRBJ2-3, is EPEVTQTPSHQVTQMGQEVILRCVPISNHLYFYWYRQILGQKVEFLVSFYNNEISEKSEIFDDQFSVERPDGSNFTLKIRSTKLEDSAMYFCASSVREVGTDTQYFGPGTRLTVL.

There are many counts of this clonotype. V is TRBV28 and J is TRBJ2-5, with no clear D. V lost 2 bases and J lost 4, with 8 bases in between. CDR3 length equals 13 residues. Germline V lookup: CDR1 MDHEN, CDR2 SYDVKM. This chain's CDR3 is CASSLIRRETQYF. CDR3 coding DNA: TGTGCCAGCAGTTTAATTCGACGAGAGACCCAGTACTTC.

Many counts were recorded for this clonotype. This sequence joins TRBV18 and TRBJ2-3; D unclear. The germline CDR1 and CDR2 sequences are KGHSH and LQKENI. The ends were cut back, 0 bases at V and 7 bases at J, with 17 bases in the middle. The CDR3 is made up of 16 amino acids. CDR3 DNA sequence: TGTGCCAGCTCACCACCAAGTCAAGGGAAAATTTATACGCAGTATTTT. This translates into CASSPPSQGKIYTQYF.

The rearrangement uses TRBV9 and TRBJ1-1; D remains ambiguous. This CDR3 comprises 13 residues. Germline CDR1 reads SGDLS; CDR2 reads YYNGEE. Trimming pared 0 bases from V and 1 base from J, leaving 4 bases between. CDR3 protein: CASSVARNTEAFF. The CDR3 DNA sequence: TGTGCCAGCAGCGTAGCACGGAACACTGAAGCTTTCTTT.

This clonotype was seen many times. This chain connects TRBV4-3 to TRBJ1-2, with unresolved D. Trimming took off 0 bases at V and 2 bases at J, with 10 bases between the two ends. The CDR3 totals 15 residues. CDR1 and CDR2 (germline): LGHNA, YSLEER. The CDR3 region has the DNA TGCGCCAGCAGCCAAGATATAAATGCCAACTATGGCTACACCTTC. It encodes CASSQDINANYGYTF.

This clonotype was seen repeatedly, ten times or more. This chain's CDR3 is CASSAWSRHSEKLFF. CDR3 DNA sequence: TGTGCCAGCAGCGCCTGGTCGCGGCACAGTGAAAAACTGTTTTTT. The J gene is TRBJ1-4, the V gene TRBV7-2; D remains ambiguous. The length of the CDR3 is 15 residues. Between the trimmed V and J ends, which lost 5 bases and 7 bases, there was a span of 17 bases. The germline CDR1 and CDR2 sequences are SGHTA and FQGNSA.

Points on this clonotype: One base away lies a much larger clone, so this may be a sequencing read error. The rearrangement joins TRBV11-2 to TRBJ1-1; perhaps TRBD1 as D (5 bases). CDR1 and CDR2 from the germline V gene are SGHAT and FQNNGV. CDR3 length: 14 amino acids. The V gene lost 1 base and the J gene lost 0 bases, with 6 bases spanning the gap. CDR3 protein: CASSLGQLNTEAFF. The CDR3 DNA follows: TGTGCCAGCAGCTTAGGACAGTTGAACACTGAAGCTTTCTTT.

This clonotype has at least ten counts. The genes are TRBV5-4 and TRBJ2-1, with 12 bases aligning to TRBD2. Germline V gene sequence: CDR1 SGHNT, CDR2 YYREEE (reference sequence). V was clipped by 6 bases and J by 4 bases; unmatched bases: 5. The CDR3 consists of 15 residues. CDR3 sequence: CASKGLAGGYNEQFF. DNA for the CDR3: TGTGCCAGCAAGGGGCTAGCGGGGGGGTACAATGAGCAGTTCTTC.

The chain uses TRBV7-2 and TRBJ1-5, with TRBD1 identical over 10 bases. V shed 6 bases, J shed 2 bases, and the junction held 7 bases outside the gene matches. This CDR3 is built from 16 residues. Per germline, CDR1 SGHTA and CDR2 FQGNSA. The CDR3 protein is CASRRQGAGGNQPQHF. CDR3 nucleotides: TGTGCCAGCAGACGACAGGGGGCAGGTGGCAATCAGCCCCAGCATTTT.

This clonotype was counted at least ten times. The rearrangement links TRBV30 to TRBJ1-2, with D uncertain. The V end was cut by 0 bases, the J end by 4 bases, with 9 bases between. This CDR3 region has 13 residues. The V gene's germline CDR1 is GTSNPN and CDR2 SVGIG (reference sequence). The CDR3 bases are TGTGCCTGGAGTGTGGGGAACTCCTATGGCTACACCTTC. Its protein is CAWSVGNSYGYTF.

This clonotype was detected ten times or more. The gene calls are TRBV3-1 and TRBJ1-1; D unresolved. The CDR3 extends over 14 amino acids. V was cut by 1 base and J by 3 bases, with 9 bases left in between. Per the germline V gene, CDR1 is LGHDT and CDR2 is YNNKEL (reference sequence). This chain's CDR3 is CASSQVYGDTEAFF. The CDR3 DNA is TGTGCCAGCAGCCAAGTGTACGGGGACACTGAAGCTTTCTTT. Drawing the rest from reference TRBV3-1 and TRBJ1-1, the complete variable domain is DTAVSQTPKYLVTQMGNDKSIKCEQNLGHDTMYWYKQDSKKFLKIMFSYNNKELIINETVPNRFSPKSPDKAHLNLHINSLELGDSAVYFCASSQVYGDTEAFFGQGTRLTVV.

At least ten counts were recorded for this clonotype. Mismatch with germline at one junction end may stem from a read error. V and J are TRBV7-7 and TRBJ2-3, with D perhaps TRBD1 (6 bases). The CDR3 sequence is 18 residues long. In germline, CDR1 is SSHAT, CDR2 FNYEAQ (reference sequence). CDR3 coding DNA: TGTGCTAGCAGCTTAGAGGGTATTGGCAGGGGAGGCACAGATACGCAGTATTTT. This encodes CASSLEGIGRGGTDTQYF.

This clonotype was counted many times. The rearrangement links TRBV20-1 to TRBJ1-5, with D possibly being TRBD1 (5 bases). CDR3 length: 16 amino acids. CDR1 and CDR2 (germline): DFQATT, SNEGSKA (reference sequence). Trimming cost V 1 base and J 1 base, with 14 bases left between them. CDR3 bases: TGCAGTGCTAGAGCAGTACGGGGACCGAGCAATCAGCCCCAGCATTTT. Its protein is CSARAVRGPSNQPQHF.

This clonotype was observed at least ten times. CDR3 residues: CASSRQTGLSPLHF. DNA for the CDR3: TGTGCCAGCAGTAGACAGACCGGACTTTCACCCCTCCACTTT. V gene TRBV7-9 combines with J gene TRBJ1-6, with D maybe TRBD1 (5 bases). Looked up from germline, CDR1 is SEHNR and CDR2 is FQNEAQ (reference sequence). The CDR3 length is 14 residues. V shed 6 bases and J shed 9 bases, with 15 bases lying between them.

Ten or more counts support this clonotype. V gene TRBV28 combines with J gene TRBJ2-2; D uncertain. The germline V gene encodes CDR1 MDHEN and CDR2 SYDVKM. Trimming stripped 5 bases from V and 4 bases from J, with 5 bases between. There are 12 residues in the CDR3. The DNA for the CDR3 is TGTGCCAGCAGTACTCCCACCGGGGAGCTGTTTTTT. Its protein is CASSTPTGELFF.

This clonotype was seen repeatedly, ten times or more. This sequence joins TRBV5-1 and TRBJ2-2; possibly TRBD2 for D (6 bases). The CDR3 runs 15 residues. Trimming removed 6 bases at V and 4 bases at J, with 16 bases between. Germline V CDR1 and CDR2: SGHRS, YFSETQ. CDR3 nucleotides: TGCGCCAGCATTCAGGGAGGCCGGGGCACCGGGGAGCTGTTTTTT. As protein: CASIQGGRGTGELFF.

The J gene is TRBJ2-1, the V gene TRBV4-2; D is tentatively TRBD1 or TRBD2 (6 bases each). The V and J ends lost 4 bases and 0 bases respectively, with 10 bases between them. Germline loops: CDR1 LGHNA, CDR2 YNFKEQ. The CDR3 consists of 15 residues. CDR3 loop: CASSRRGRSYNEQFF. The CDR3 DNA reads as TGTGCCAGCAGCCGCCGGGGGCGCTCCTACAATGAGCAGTTCTTC.

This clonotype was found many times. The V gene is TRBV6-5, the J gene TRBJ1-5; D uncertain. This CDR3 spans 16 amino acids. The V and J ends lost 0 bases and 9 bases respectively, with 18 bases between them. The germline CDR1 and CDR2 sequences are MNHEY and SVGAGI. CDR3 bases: TGTGCCAGCAGTTACTCGCATAGTCGAACCCTACGGCCCCAGCATTTT. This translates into CASSYSHSRTLRPQHF.